This T cell receptor beta chain was identified in a study of blood T cell repertoires in COVID-19. Background on the study: From the United States, Italy and Spain came samples of acute and convalescent COVID-19. From T cells, B-cell-depleted T cells, or PBMCs came the material, which was cDNA or gDNA.

CDR3 size: 15 residues. Germline trimming cut 6 bases from V and 5 bases from J; bases unmatched to any gene: 7. Germline CDR1 is SNHLY and CDR2 is FYNNEI. Original analysis: The assay estimated nucleated cells by amplifying reference gene primers. The method was immunoSEQ multiplex PCR; TCRdb's version includes in-frame clones alone and lacks a portion of them. V, J and clone size are taken as reported in that table, and D and trimming were inferred from the DNA itself. The profile shows about 150,000 clones, 70% to 90% of them singletons. This clonotype was sampled from a man in his 60s with COVID-19, enrolled during active disease. The rearrangement joins TRBV2 to TRBJ2-2; 9 bases are a match to TRBD1. The specimen sequenced was peripheral blood. The CDR3 DNA reads TGTGCCAGCAGGGAACAGGGGGCTGGGACCGGGGAGCTGTTTTTT. It encodes CASREQGAGTGELFF.